This T cell receptor (beta chain) derives from a study of blood T cell repertoires in COVID-19. Study information: COVID-19 samples, acute and convalescent, were from the United States, Italy and Spain.

The repertoire was sequenced with immunoSEQ multiplex PCR; TCRdb's copy has only in-frame clones and lacks some. Of under 200,000 clones listed, roughly 85% are singletons. The material sequenced was peripheral blood. This receptor was taken from a woman of 80 years or more with acute or convalescent COVID-19.

The CDR3 is CASSRSSGSIYEQFF. DNA for the CDR3: TGTGCCAGCAGCCGATCTAGCGGGAGCATTTACGAGCAGTTCTTC. The chain uses TRBV5-5 and TRBJ2-1; TRBD2 aligns across 10 bases. J was trimmed by 10 bases and V by 4 bases; bases with no gene match: 11. Germline V gene sequence: CDR1 SGHKS, CDR2 YYEKEE (reference sequence). The CDR3 runs to 15 residues.